The 14 T cell receptor beta chains below come from one sample, sequenced in a study of blood T cells in healthy people across ages. Combining a sample-barcoded 5' primer with a J-beta primer mix, a second PCR ran for about 7 to 11 cycles. TCRdb redid the calling of the 5' RACE reads with MiXCR, one entry per CDR3 protein. The sample carries 500,000 to 700,000 distinct CDR3 sequences, around 31% recorded once. The sequenced sample consisted of blood. These receptors were obtained from a woman older than 75 in good health.

In this sample, this clonotype turned up a few times. This sequence joins TRBV6-2 or TRBV6-3 and TRBJ1-3; the D gene is possibly TRBD1 (5 bases). Deletions cut 6 bases from V and 4 bases from J, with 16 bases between. This CDR3 has 15 amino acids. CDR1 and CDR2 (germline): MNHEY, SVGEGT. The CDR3 reads CASSGLRGRGNTIYF. The CDR3 DNA reads TGTGCCAGCAGCGGCCTTCGGGGGAGAGGAAACACCATATATTTT.

On this clonotype: A clone one base away is much larger, so this may be a read error. The V call is TRBV5-1, the J call TRBJ2-4, with no clear D. This CDR3 region has 13 residues. CDR1 SGHRS and CDR2 YFSETQ come from the germline V gene. CDR3 loop: CTSSRGQVDIQYF. As DNA, the CDR3 is TGCACCAGCAGCCGCGGTCAGGTAGACATTCAGTACTTC.

The chain is built from TRBV7-6 and TRBJ2-1, with D uncertain. The CDR3 length is 15 residues. Germline V lookup: CDR1 SGHVS, CDR2 FNYEAQ. Trimming took off 1 base at V and 0 bases at J, with 7 bases between the two ends. DNA for the CDR3: TGTGCCAGCAGCTTAGAGGGCTACTCCTACAATGAGCAGTTCTTC. Protein product: CASSLEGYSYNEQFF.

This clonotype was picked up one time. The chain recombines TRBV7-2 with TRBJ2-7; 7 nucleotides align to TRBD2. The CDR3 sequence is 13 residues long. V shed 8 bases and J 0 bases; nucleotides not matched to a gene: 4. From germline, CDR1 is SGHTA and CDR2 FQGNSA. The CDR3 region is CASARGTSYEQYF. DNA of the CDR3: TGTGCCAGCGCGCGGGGGACCTCCTACGAGCAGTACTTC. The full variable domain, completed using reference TRBV7-2 and TRBJ2-7, is GAGVSQSPSNKVTEKGKDVELRCDPISGHTALYWYRQSLGQGLEFLIYFQGNSAPDKSGLPSDRFSAERTGGSVSTLTIQRTQQEDSAVYLCASARGTSYEQYFGPGTRLTVT.

Comments on this clonotype: A much larger clone differs by one base, so this may be a read error. The V and J genes are TRBV9 and TRBJ2-1; 12 bases map to TRBD2. Germline V gene lookup returns CDR1 SGDLS and CDR2 YYNGEE. This CDR3 comprises 16 residues. This chain's CDR3 is CASSASGGASHNEQFF. In DNA form, the CDR3 reads TGTGCCAGCAGTGCTAGCGGGGGGGCCTCCCACAATGAGCAGTTCTTC.

This clonotype has at least ten counts. The chain recombines TRBV4-1 with TRBJ2-6; no reliable D call. The CDR3 has 15 amino acids. V gave up 0 bases and J gave up 0 bases, with 3 bases separating them. Germline assignment: CDR1 MGHRA and CDR2 YSYEKL. The CDR3 loop is CASSQESSGANVLTF. The DNA for the CDR3 is TGCGCCAGCAGCCAAGAAAGCTCTGGGGCCAACGTCCTGACTTTC.

The chain combines TRBV7-2 with TRBJ1-5; D not certain. V was trimmed by 4 bases and J by 0 bases, leaving 10 bases between them. This CDR3 is 15 amino acids long. Germline assignment: CDR1 SGHTA and CDR2 FQGNSA. This chain's CDR3 is CASSSIGISNQPQHF. The CDR3 DNA sequence: TGTGCCAGCAGCTCTATAGGTATTAGCAATCAGCCCCAGCATTTT.

Regarding this clonotype: Sequence at one end of the junction differs from germline and may be a read error. This chain links TRBV5-1 with TRBJ1-1, with 8 bases that match TRBD1. The CDR3 extends over 15 amino acids. CDR1 and CDR2 from the germline V gene are SGHRS and YFSETQ. The CDR3 DNA reads as TGCGCCAGCAGCTCACTGACAGGGGCTGGCACTGAAACTTTCTTT. As protein: CASSSLTGAGTETFF.

This clonotype was detected only a few times. The V gene is TRBV30, the J gene TRBJ2-7; D may be TRBD1 (6 bases). V was cut by 5 bases and J by 5 bases, with 19 bases left in between. The germline V gene has CDR1 GTSNPN and CDR2 SVGIG (reference sequence). This CDR3 is 14 amino acids long. CDR3: CAWAHGAGVDEQYF. DNA for the CDR3: TGTGCCTGGGCCCACGGAGCAGGGGTGGACGAGCAGTACTTC. Full variable domain (missing parts from reference TRBV30 and TRBJ2-7): SQTIHQWPATLVQPVGSPLSLECTVEGTSNPNLYWYRQAAGRGLQLLFYSVGIGQISSEVPQNLSASRPQDRQFILSSKKLLLSDSGFYLCAWAHGAGVDEQYFGPGTRLTVT.

This chain joins TRBV27 and TRBJ1-1, with D tentatively TRBD1 (6 bases). Germline CDR1 is MNHEY and CDR2 is SMNVEV (reference sequence). V shed 7 bases and J shed 1 base, with 19 bases lying between them. CDR3 length: 16 amino acids. CDR3 amino acids: CASKIQGTRRNTEAFF. CDR3 coding DNA: TGTGCCAGCAAGATTCAGGGGACTCGGCGGAACACTGAAGCTTTCTTT.

The chain employs TRBV5-6 and TRBJ2-5; 12 bases line up with TRBD2. The trim removed 4 bases at V and 11 bases at J, leaving 12 bases unmatched. This CDR3 contains 15 residues. Looked up from germline, CDR1 is SGHDT and CDR2 is YYEEEE. The CDR3 sequence is CASSTGLAGLGKQYF. CDR3 in DNA: TGTGCCAGCAGCACTGGACTAGCGGGATTAGGGAAGCAGTACTTC.

This clonotype appeared many times. Since a much larger clone is just one base distant, this may be a read error. This sequence joins TRBV4-2 and TRBJ2-7, with 9 nucleotides matching TRBD1. The CDR3 contains 15 residues. V lost 5 bases to trimming and J lost 7 bases; unmatched junction nucleotides: 12. The germline V gene has CDR1 LGHNA and CDR2 YNFKEQ. The CDR3 region is CASSSRTGAINEQYF. CDR3 DNA sequence: TGTGCCAGCAGCTCCCGGACAGGGGCTATCAATGAGCAGTACTTC.

This clonotype has only one observation. A read error is possible here, since a much larger clone lies one base away. The chain uses TRBV11-2 and TRBJ1-2; 8 bases match TRBD1. Trimming at V came to 5 bases and at J to 4 bases, leaving 6 bases not matched to a gene. The CDR3 is made up of 14 amino acids. Germline CDR1 and CDR2: SGHAT and FQNNGV. CDR3 sequence reads: CASSPDGTGYGYTF. The CDR3 nucleotides are TGTGCCAGCAGCCCCGACGGGACAGGCTATGGCTACACCTTC.

This clonotype showed up many times. J is TRBJ1-1 and V is TRBV12-3 or TRBV12-4; D not resolved. Between the trimmed V and J ends, which lost 7 bases and 4 bases, there was a span of 13 bases. The CDR3 spans 13 residues. CDR3 protein: CASNGRAGTEAFF. CDR3 bases: TGTGCCAGCAACGGGAGGGCTGGCACTGAAGCTTTCTTT.